Shown below are 29 T cell receptor beta chains from a single sample sequenced in a study of T cell clonality in common variable immunodeficiency. Profiled with immunoSEQ multiplex PCR; TCRdb holds only in-frame clones, not every one. The sample contains some 52,000 clones, none of them singletons. The sequenced material came from peripheral blood mononuclear cells. The receptor set was obtained from a person between 18 and 70 years old in good health.

This clone is categorized as medium-sized (0.01 to 0.1%). The CDR3 goes on 3 residues after the read ends, and that part is filled in from the germline J gene. The chain links TRBV5-6 to TRBJ2-7, with D hard to call. The CDR3 is made up of 13 amino acids. Germline V gene lookup returns CDR1 SGHDT and CDR2 YYEEEE. V gave up 0 bases and J gave up 1 base, with 5 bases separating them. The CDR3 DNA, read in part, is TGTGCCAGCAGCTTGGTCGGTTCCTACGAG. It specifies CASSLVGSYE. The whole CDR3 protein reads CASSLVGSYEQYF. Using reference TRBV5-6 and TRBJ2-7 for the parts outside the CDR3, the full variable domain is DAGVTQSPTHLIKTRGQQVTLRCSPKSGHDTVSWYQQALGQGPQFIFQYYEEEERQRGNFPDRFSGHQFPNYSSELNVNALLLGDSALYLCASSLVGSYEQYFGPGTRLTVT.

As concerns this clone: The CDR3 end lies 3 residues beyond the end of the read and is filled in from the germline J gene. The chain carries TRBV6-2 or TRBV6-3 and TRBJ2-3; TRBD2 matches at 7 bases. The germline V gene encodes CDR1 MNHEY and CDR2 SVGEGT. The V segment lost 10 bases and the J segment 4 bases; nucleotides outside the gene matches: 17. The CDR3 runs to 16 residues. The CDR3 protein is CAIYDPAGVGADTQYF. The part of the CDR3 DNA that was read is TGTGCCATATACGACCCGGCGGGAGTGGGCGCAGATACG.

The table lists this clone with many counts. The CDR3 end falls 3 residues outside the read, so it is completed with the germline J gene. The chain carries TRBV20-1 and TRBJ2-7, with 9 bases aligning to TRBD2. The CDR3 is 16 residues long. The V and J ends lost 1 base and 6 bases, in that order; junction bases with no gene match: 13. Germline lookup yields CDR1 DFQATT and CDR2 SNEGSKA (reference sequence). The part of the CDR3 DNA that was read is TGCAGTGCTAGAGTTCCAGCGGGAGGCTCGGGTGCCGAG. It specifies CSARVPAGGSGAE. The complete CDR3 sequence is CSARVPAGGSGAEQYF.

This clone was detected a few times. From the germline J gene comes the end of the CDR3, since the read stops 3 residues before it. The rearrangement joins TRBV30 to TRBJ1-2, with D unresolved. Looked up from germline, CDR1 is GTSNPN and CDR2 is SVGIG (reference sequence). The CDR3 spans 12 residues. The DNA read from the CDR3 is TGTGCCTGGAGTAGGCCCGCAAATGAC. This sequence encodes CAWSRPAND. The entire CDR3 is CAWSRPANDYTF.

This clone was seen ten or more times. With the read ending 3 residues before the CDR3 end, the germline J gene is used to fill in that end. The chain couples TRBV5-1 to TRBJ1-2; D is unresolved. CDR1 and CDR2 (germline): SGHRS, YFSETQ. This CDR3 is built from 14 residues. Trimming left V 0 bases short and J 6 bases short, with 12 bases between. Partial CDR3 DNA: TGCGCCAGCAGCTTGGACCCCGCCGGGGATGGC. This sequence encodes CASSLDPAGDG. The entire CDR3 is CASSLDPAGDGYTF.

The DNA read from the CDR3 is TGCAGTGCTAGGATGGACAGGTGGTATCAA. It encodes CSARMDRWYQ. The full CDR3 is CSARMDRWYQAFF. The chain employs TRBV20-1 and TRBJ1-1; 7 positions match TRBD1. The read ends 3 residues before the CDR3 terminus; that terminus is restored from the germline J gene. The CDR3 runs to 13 residues. Germline CDR1 and CDR2: DFQATT and SNEGSKA (reference sequence).

There are many counts of this clone. The read ends 3 residues before the CDR3 terminus; that terminus is restored from the germline J gene. The V gene is TRBV10-3, the J gene TRBJ1-2; 7 bases match TRBD1. Germline trimming cut 6 bases from V and 4 bases from J; bases unmatched to any gene: 17. Germline V gene data show CDR1 as ENHRY and CDR2 as SYGVKD. The CDR3 spans 17 residues. CDR3 in amino acids: CAISSKTGTAAGYGYTF. Partial CDR3 DNA: TGTGCCATCAGCTCAAAGACCGGGACAGCAGCCGGCTATGGC.

This clone was recorded a few times. The observed sequence ends 3 residues before the CDR3 terminus, with the missing tail filled in from the germline J gene. The chain is built from TRBV19 and TRBJ1-2, with D possibly TRBD1 on 5 matching bases. V was pared by 3 bases and J by 0 bases, with 11 bases between. Germline loops: CDR1 LNHDA, CDR2 SQIVND (reference sequence). The CDR3 length is 15 residues. CDR3 amino acids: CASSILDSTNYGYTF. The sequenced part of the CDR3 DNA is TGTGCCAGTAGTATTCTCGACAGTACTAACTATGGC.

Ten or more counts support this clone. The read falls 3 residues short of the CDR3 end, and the missing part is taken from the germline J gene. The chain has TRBV5-1 and TRBJ2-1; 9 positions match TRBD2. CDR3 length equals 16 residues. After removal of 4 bases from V and 7 bases from J, the junction contained 12 bases not matched to a gene. Germline V lookup: CDR1 SGHRS, CDR2 YFSETQ. Here the CDR3 reads CASSRGIAGALNEQFF. The part of the CDR3 DNA that was read is TGCGCCAGCAGCCGAGGAATAGCGGGGGCCTTGAATGAG.

This clone came up many times. The read stops 3 residues short of the end of the CDR3; the missing end is completed from the germline J gene. At the DNA level, this CDR3 is encoded by other sequences in the same sample as well. The chain joins TRBV5-6 to TRBJ1-2; 7 bases agree with TRBD1. The CDR3 spans 14 residues. Germline trimming cut 0 bases from V and 6 bases from J; bases unmatched to any gene: 5. The germline V gene has CDR1 SGHDT and CDR2 YYEEEE. This CDR3 reads CASSLGTGANGYTF. The DNA read from the CDR3 is TGTGCCAGCAGCTTGGGGACAGGCGCTAATGGC.

Only a few counts were recorded for this clone. The CDR3 end lies 3 residues beyond the end of the read and is filled in from the germline J gene. The chain combines TRBV6-1 with TRBJ2-2; no firm D call. Per germline, CDR1 MNHNS and CDR2 SASEGT. Trimming cost V 3 bases and J 3 bases, with 8 bases left between them. The CDR3 sequence is 14 residues long. The CDR3 loop reads CASSEGQDTGELFF. CDR3 DNA (partial): TGTGCCAGCAGTGAGGGTCAGGACACCGGGGAG.

This clone was detected many times. The observed sequence ends 3 residues before the CDR3 terminus, with the missing tail filled in from the germline J gene. The chain links TRBV29-1 to TRBJ2-1; 11 bases are shared with TRBD2. The CDR3 covers 14 residues. Germline CDR1 is SQVTM and CDR2 is ANQGSEA. J lost 9 bases, V lost 7 bases, and 11 bases had no gene match. CDR3 amino acids: CSAWSSGREREQFF. Incomplete CDR3 DNA: TGCAGCGCGTGGAGTAGCGGGAGGGAGCGTGAG.

This clone has at least ten counts. Read data end 3 residues before the CDR3 end; the end is taken from the germline J gene. The rearrangement joins TRBV12-3 or TRBV12-4 to TRBJ2-7, with TRBD2 matching over 13 bases. The J segment lost 3 bases and the V segment lost 6 bases, leaving 11 bases of the junction unmatched. The CDR3 is 17 residues long. Partial CDR3 DNA: TGTGCCAGCAGCCCTTACGGACTAGCGGGAGACCACTACGAG. Translating it yields CASSPYGLAGDHYE. From start to end, the CDR3 is CASSPYGLAGDHYEQYF.

Comments on this clone: The read stops 3 residues short of the end of the CDR3; the missing end is completed from the germline J gene. The chain couples TRBV7-6 to TRBJ2-7, with no clear D. CDR1 and CDR2 (germline): SGHVS, FNYEAQ. This CDR3 has 15 residues. V was pared by 1 base and J by 3 bases, with 13 bases between. The sequenced CDR3 bases are TGTGCCAGCAGCTTAGGTTCTGGGCCGTACTACGAG. It is translated as CASSLGSGPYYE. The full CDR3 sequence reads CASSLGSGPYYEQYF.

This clone was seen a handful of times. The CDR3: CASTRNYGYTF. Incomplete CDR3 DNA: TGTGCCAGCACACGGAACTATGGC. The chain couples TRBV2 to TRBJ1-2; D uncertain. Coverage ceases 3 residues before the CDR3 finishes, and the germline J gene fills in the end. The CDR3 is made up of 11 amino acids. From germline, CDR1 is SNHLY and CDR2 FYNNEI. V lost 7 bases and J lost 2, with 5 bases in between. The entire variable domain, with the rest obtained from reference TRBV2 and TRBJ1-2, is as follows: EPEVTQTPSHQVTQMGQEVILRCVPISNHLYFYWYRQILGQKVEFLVSFYNNEISEKSEIFDDQFSVERPDGSNFTLKIRSTKLEDSAMYFCASTRNYGYTFGSGTRLTVV.

There are many counts of this clone. The read terminates 3 residues ahead of where the CDR3 ends, so the germline J gene completes it. This chain links TRBV5-6 with TRBJ1-2; no firm D call. The V gene's germline CDR1 is SGHDT and CDR2 YYEEEE. The CDR3 covers 14 residues. V was pared by 3 bases and J by 3 bases, with 12 bases between. CDR3 protein: CASSWSPSDYGYTF. The DNA read from the CDR3 is TGTGCCAGCAGCTGGTCCCCCAGTGACTATGGC.

This clone appeared a few times. The CDR3 extends 3 residues past the end of the read, so its final part is completed from the germline J gene. The chain uses TRBV10-3 and TRBJ2-7; tentatively, D is TRBD1 (5 bases). Trimming took off 3 bases at V and 4 bases at J, with 10 bases between the two ends. CDR1 ENHRY and CDR2 SYGVKD come from the germline V gene. The CDR3 loop spans 13 amino acids. The CDR3 reads CAISEPTAYEQYF. Partial CDR3 DNA: TGTGCCATCAGTGAACCGACAGCGTACGAG.

Comment on this clone: The DNA ends 3 residues before the CDR3 does, and the rest of the CDR3 is filled in from the germline J gene. This chain uses TRBV7-9 with TRBJ2-3; possible D gene TRBD2, 5 bases. The CDR3 consists of 14 residues. V dropped 3 bases and J dropped 6 bases, with 13 bases sitting between them. Germline CDR1 SEHNR, CDR2 FQNEAQ (reference sequence). The part of the CDR3 DNA that was read is TGTGCCAGCAGCTTTTTCGGGGAGTCTGATACG. As protein: CASSFFGESDT. The full CDR3 sequence reads CASSFFGESDTQYF.

The sample holds a few counts of this clone. The read ends 3 residues shy of where the CDR3 ends; the end is completed using the germline J gene. The V call is TRBV5-3, the J call TRBJ2-7, with a possible D match to TRBD2 (5 bases). TRBV5-3 carries the ORF label, with uncertain function. Trimming took off 7 bases at V and 3 bases at J, with 11 bases between the two ends. The CDR3 runs to 12 residues. The covered CDR3 bases are TGTGCCAGACTGAGGGCCGGCTACGAG. This codes for CARLRAGYE. The entire CDR3 sequence reads CARLRAGYEQYF.

To note about this clone: The read falls 3 residues short of the CDR3 end, and the missing part is taken from the germline J gene. The chain joins TRBV11-3 to TRBJ2-1, with D hard to call. CDR1 is SGHNT and CDR2 is YENEEA in the germline V gene. With 2 bases removed from V and 0 bases from J, the gap between germline ends came to 5 bases. This CDR3 spans 14 amino acids. CDR3 in amino acids: CASSLQSSYNEQFF. The sequenced CDR3 bases are TGTGCCAGCAGCTTACAGAGCTCCTACAATGAG.

There are many counts of this clone. From the germline J gene comes the end of the CDR3, since the read stops 3 residues before it. The J gene is TRBJ2-7, the V gene TRBV4-1; D not certain. Germline V gives CDR1 MGHRA, CDR2 YSYEKL. V was shortened by 3 bases and J by 2 bases, with 11 bases between the two germline ends. The CDR3 is made up of 14 amino acids. Here the CDR3 reads CASSQIVNAYEQYF. Incomplete CDR3 DNA: TGCGCCAGCAGCCAGATAGTTAACGCCTACGAG.

This clone was detected ten times or more. The read falls 3 residues short of the CDR3 end, and the missing part is taken from the germline J gene. V usage is TRBV19 and J usage is TRBJ1-1; D gene uncertain. Looked up from germline, CDR1 is LNHDA and CDR2 is SQIVND (reference sequence). The CDR3 consists of 11 residues. The germline V and J ends were trimmed by 3 bases and 7 bases, with 6 bases remaining between them. The CDR3 bases that were read are TGTGCCAGTAGTATCCGGGGTGAA. As protein: CASSIRGE. The CDR3 in its entirety is CASSIRGEAFF.

This clone showed up many times. Incomplete CDR3 DNA: TGCAGTGCTAGAGGGGACTCCACCTACGAG. Amino acids: CSARGDSTYE. The full CDR3 is CSARGDSTYEQYF. The genes are TRBV20-1 and TRBJ2-7, with a possible D match to TRBD2 (6 bases). The read is 3 residues too short to cover the CDR3 end, so that end is filled in from the germline J gene. This CDR3 is 13 amino acids long. From germline, CDR1 is DFQATT and CDR2 SNEGSKA (reference sequence). V shed 1 base and J shed 2 bases, with 9 bases lying between them.

As concerns this clone: The read finishes 3 residues shy of the CDR3 end, and the germline J gene is used to complete it. The V gene is TRBV2, the J gene TRBJ2-7; D perhaps matches TRBD1 (8 bases). The CDR3 has 15 residues. Germline lookup yields CDR1 SNHLY and CDR2 FYNNEI. The ends were cut back, 5 bases at V and 3 bases at J, with 17 bases in the middle. The sequenced part of the CDR3 DNA is TGTGCCAGCAGTCCCAGCAACAGGGGGGGCTACGAG. Translated: CASSPSNRGGYE. The full CDR3 reads CASSPSNRGGYEQYF.

This clone turned up a few times. The read falls 3 residues short of the CDR3 end, and the missing part is taken from the germline J gene. The sample carries other DNA sequences with the same CDR3. V usage is TRBV7-9 and J usage is TRBJ2-7, with TRBD2 matching over 8 bases. From germline, CDR1 is SEHNR and CDR2 FQNEAQ (reference sequence). The CDR3 covers 13 residues. After removal of 3 bases from V and 2 bases from J, the junction contained 0 bases not matched to a gene. CDR3 amino acids: CASSFSGTYEQYF. Partial CDR3 DNA: TGTGCCAGCAGCTTTAGCGGGACCTACGAG.

Points on this clone: The sequenced fragment ends 3 residues before the CDR3 boundary, so the rest is inferred from the germline J gene. The chain employs TRBV30 and TRBJ1-1, with D uncertain. CDR1 and CDR2 from the germline V gene are GTSNPN and SVGIG (reference sequence). The CDR3 sequence is 12 residues long. The sequenced CDR3 bases are TGTGCCTGGAGTGCTAGCGGGAGGCAA. Translating gives CAWSASGRQ. The full CDR3 sequence reads CAWSASGRQAFF.

This clone was observed many times. The DNA read from the CDR3 is TGTGCCAGCAGCTTAATTCTCAGGTGGGCAGATACG. Its protein is CASSLILRWADT. The CDR3 as a whole reads CASSLILRWADTQYF. The rearrangement uses TRBV7-3 and TRBJ2-3; D ambiguous. The CDR3 is cut off 3 residues early in the read; its end comes from the germline J gene. Germline V gene data show CDR1 as SGHTA and CDR2 as FQGTGA. The CDR3 loop spans 15 amino acids. Trimming cost V 1 base and J 4 bases, with 12 bases left between them.

This clone came up many times. The read finishes 3 residues shy of the CDR3 end, and the germline J gene is used to complete it. The chain links TRBV5-1 to TRBJ2-3; D is possibly TRBD1 (5 bases). The CDR3 is made up of 15 amino acids. The V end lost 0 bases, the J end lost 7 bases, and 15 bases lay between the germline ends. CDR1 and CDR2 (germline): SGHRS, YFSETQ. The DNA read from the CDR3 is TGCGCCAGCAGCTTGGCCTCAGGGCTCGCCAATACG. It translates to CASSLASGLANT. The CDR3 as a whole reads CASSLASGLANTQYF.

This clone was recorded a few times. The CDR3 end lies 3 residues beyond the end of the read and is filled in from the germline J gene. The V and J genes are TRBV7-2 and TRBJ2-7; D is possibly TRBD2 (7 bases). The CDR3 spans 13 residues. Looked up from germline, CDR1 is SGHTA and CDR2 is FQGNSA. The V and J ends lost 7 bases and 6 bases respectively, with 16 bases between them. CDR3 region: CASTNSGGREQYF. The part of the CDR3 DNA that was read is TGTGCCAGCACCAACTCCGGGGGGCGCGAG.